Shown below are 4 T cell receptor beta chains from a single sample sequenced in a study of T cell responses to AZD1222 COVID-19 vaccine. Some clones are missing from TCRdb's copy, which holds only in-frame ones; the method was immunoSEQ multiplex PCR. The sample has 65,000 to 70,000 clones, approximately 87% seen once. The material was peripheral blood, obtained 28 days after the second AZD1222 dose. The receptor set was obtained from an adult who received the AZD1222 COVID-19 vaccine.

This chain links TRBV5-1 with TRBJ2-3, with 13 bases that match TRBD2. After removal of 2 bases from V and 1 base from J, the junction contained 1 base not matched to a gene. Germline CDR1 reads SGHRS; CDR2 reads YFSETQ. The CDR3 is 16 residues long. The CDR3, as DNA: TGCGCCAGCAGCTTTGGGACTAGCGGGGGCACAGATACGCAGTATTTT. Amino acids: CASSFGTSGGTDTQYF.

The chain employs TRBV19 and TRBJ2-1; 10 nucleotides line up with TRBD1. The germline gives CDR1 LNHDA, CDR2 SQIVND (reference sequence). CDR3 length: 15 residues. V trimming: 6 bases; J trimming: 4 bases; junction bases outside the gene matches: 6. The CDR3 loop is CASSYRDRGYNEQFF. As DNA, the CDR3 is TGTGCCAGTAGCTACCGGGACAGGGGTTACAATGAGCAGTTCTTC.

CDR3 amino acids: CASRLEGLDYNEQFF. CDR3 nucleotide sequence: TGCGCCAGCAGACTAGAGGGACTAGATTACAATGAGCAGTTCTTC. This chain connects TRBV4-1 to TRBJ2-1; 8 bases are shared with TRBD2. CDR1 is MGHRA and CDR2 is YSYEKL in the germline V gene. V was clipped by 6 bases and J by 4 bases; unmatched bases: 8. The CDR3 is 15 residues long.

The CDR3 coding sequence is TGTGCCAGCAGCCATTCCTCCCCTACGAACACCGGGGAGCTGTTTTTT. Amino acid sequence: CASSHSSPTNTGELFF. The V call is TRBV3-1 (or the pseudogene TRBV3-2), the J call TRBJ2-2; D is uncertain. The CDR3 has 16 amino acids. Trimming left V 3 bases short and J 0 bases short, with 11 bases between. Looked up from germline, CDR1 is LGHDT and CDR2 is YNNKEL (reference sequence).